This T cell receptor (beta chain) appears in the sequencing data of a study of cytomegalovirus exposure and HLA in healthy donors. The wider study: A preliminary data release comprised tens of millions of unique TCRs obtained from HLA-typed donors. General study findings and limits: In an earlier analysis, productive rearrangement rates for most beta V segments clustered near 87% or 30%.

Researchers ran the PCR with 60 Vbeta and 13 Jbeta primers. Sequencing was performed with immunoSEQ multiplex PCR; in TCRdb, only in-frame clones are kept and a portion is missing. The sample has some 200,000 clones; over 80% are singletons. Each donor was healthy, and each was a bone marrow donor. This clone was found a few times. Its antigen is still unknown. V lost 7 bases, J lost 0 bases, and 8 bases stayed unmatched. Looked up from germline, CDR1 is MNHNY and CDR2 is SVGAGI (reference sequence). CDR3 length equals 15 residues. The clonotype comes from a middle-aged man in good health and CMV-seropositive. The specimen was PBMCs. The V and J genes are TRBV6-6 and TRBJ1-1; 7 bases line up with TRBD1. CDR3 residues: CASTRGTAMNTEAFF. The CDR3 nucleotides are TGTGCCAGCACCCGAGGGACAGCGATGAACACTGAAGCTTTCTTT.